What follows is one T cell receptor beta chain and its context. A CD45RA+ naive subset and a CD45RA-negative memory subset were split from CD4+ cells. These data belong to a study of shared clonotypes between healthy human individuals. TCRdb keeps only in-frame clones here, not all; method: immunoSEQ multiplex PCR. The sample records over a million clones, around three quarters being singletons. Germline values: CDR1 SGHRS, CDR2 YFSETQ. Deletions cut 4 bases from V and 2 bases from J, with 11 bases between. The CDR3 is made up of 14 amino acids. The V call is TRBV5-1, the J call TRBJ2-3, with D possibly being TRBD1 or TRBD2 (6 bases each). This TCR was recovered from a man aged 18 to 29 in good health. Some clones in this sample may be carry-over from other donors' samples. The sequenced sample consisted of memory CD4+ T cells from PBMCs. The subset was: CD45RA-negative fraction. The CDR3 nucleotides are TGCGCCAGCAGCGAGGGGGGTTCCACAGATACGCAGTATTTT. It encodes CASSEGGSTDTQYF.